This T cell receptor (beta chain) was captured by sequencing in a study of shared clonotypes between healthy human individuals. Whole-study context: Per-donor plates numbered three CD4 naive, three CD4 memory, two CD8 naive and one CD8 memory.

Regarding the study as a whole: Shared clonotypes across all four donors exceeded non-shared ones in generation probability.

Repertoires were generated with immunoSEQ multiplex PCR, while TCRdb's copy carries only in-frame clones and drops some. The repertoire includes about 1.1 million clones, 70% to 85% of them detected once, and 0.89% sits in the top ten. Note on this clone: The antigen is not known.

Sequences were obtained from memory CD4+ T cells from PBMCs. Subset specified: CD45RA-negative fraction. The clonotype comes from a man younger than 35 in good health. Some clones in this sample may be carry-over from other donors' samples.

The CDR3 sequence is CASSLVQVGEQYF. CDR3 DNA sequence: TGCGCCAGCAGCTTGGTCCAGGTCGGCGAGCAGTACTTC. V usage is TRBV5-1 and J usage is TRBJ2-7; the D is unclear. The CDR3 totals 13 residues. Germline CDR1 reads SGHRS; CDR2 reads YFSETQ. Between the trimmed V and J ends, which lost 0 bases and 6 bases, there was a span of 10 bases.